This T cell receptor beta chain was captured by sequencing in a study of blood T cell repertoires in COVID-19. For the study at large: Sites across the United States, Italy and Spain contributed samples from acute and convalescent COVID-19. The cDNA or gDNA used as material had been derived from T cells, B-cell-depleted T cells, or PBMCs.

As handled by the study authors: Amplification with reference gene primers provided the estimates of nucleated cell counts. Generated by immunoSEQ multiplex PCR, the TCRdb table keeps only in-frame clones and is missing some. That table gives V, J and clone size, and the DNA gave D and trimming. The sample contains about 220,000 clones, about 85% of which appear only once. V shed 3 bases and J shed 2 bases, with 10 bases lying between them. The CDR3 sequence is 14 residues long. Per the germline V gene, CDR1 is KGHSH and CDR2 is LQKENI. This sequence joins TRBV18 and TRBJ2-5; D perhaps matches TRBD1 (5 bases). Sequenced input: peripheral blood. The origin of this receptor is a woman aged 55 to 70 who had recovered from COVID-19. CDR3 amino acids: CASSPLPGQETQYF. CDR3 in DNA: TGTGCCAGCTCACCCCTGCCAGGGCAAGAGACCCAGTACTTC.